This T cell receptor (beta chain) comes out of a study of blood T cell repertoires in COVID-19. On the study more broadly: The United States, Italy and Spain were the sources of the acute and convalescent COVID-19 samples. PBMCs, B-cell-depleted T cells, or T cells were the source of the cDNA or gDNA that made up the material.

Authors' data handling: Reference gene primer amplification yielded estimated nucleated cell counts. Using immunoSEQ multiplex PCR, the repertoire was profiled, and TCRdb retains in-frame clones only, with some absent. V and J calls and clone size are as listed in that table; D and trimming were resolved from the DNA. The repertoire holds 250,000 to 350,000 clones, with around four fifths as singletons. Germline V lookup: CDR1 SQVTM, CDR2 ANQGSEA. Trimming removed 7 bases from V and 10 bases from J; junction bases left unmatched: 24. The CDR3 is 19 residues long. The V call is TRBV29-1, the J call TRBJ2-1, with 14 bases identical to TRBD2. This TCR was recovered from a woman aged 50 to 60 with active or convalescent COVID-19. Sequenced: peripheral blood. This chain's CDR3 is CSAVFANPGTSGSRREQFF. CDR3 coding DNA: TGCAGCGCCGTCTTTGCTAACCCCGGGACTAGCGGGAGTAGGAGAGAGCAGTTCTTC.